The next 14 T cell receptor beta chains were all read from a single sample in a study of cytomegalovirus exposure and HLA in healthy donors. 13 Jbeta primers and 60 Vbeta primers were used for the PCR. Profiling relied on immunoSEQ multiplex PCR, and the TCRdb table lists in-frame clones only, not all of them. The repertoire includes 100,000 or so clones, 67% of them detected once, and under 2.5% sits in the top ten. What was sequenced was PBMCs. The origin of the receptors is a man aged 25 to 40 in good health and CMV-seronegative.

The chain uses TRBV5-1 and TRBJ2-7; TRBD1 matches 7 bases. The junction had 7 bases not matched to a gene; V was cut back by 5 bases and J by 5 bases. The CDR3 is 13 residues long. CDR1 SGHRS and CDR2 YFSETQ come from the germline V gene. The CDR3 DNA is TGCGCCAGCAGAGACAGGGTAAGGAACGAGCAGTACTTC. This gives the protein CASRDRVRNEQYF. Full variable domain (missing parts from reference TRBV5-1 and TRBJ2-7): KAGVTQTPRYLIKTRGQQVTLSCSPISGHRSVSWYQQTPGQGLQFLFEYFSETQRNKGNFPGRFSGRQFSNSRSEMNVSTLELGDSALYLCASRDRVRNEQYFGPGTRLTVT.

The rearrangement uses TRBV27 and TRBJ1-2; the match to TRBD1 covers 9 bases. CDR3 length: 15 amino acids. The V and J ends lost 3 bases and 6 bases, in that order; junction bases with no gene match: 8. Germline loops: CDR1 MNHEY, CDR2 SMNVEV (reference sequence). The CDR3 loop is CASSLSGQGLNGYTF. The CDR3 nucleotides read TGTGCCAGCAGTTTGTCAGGACAGGGGCTGAATGGCTACACCTTC.

V gene TRBV4-1 combines with J gene TRBJ1-1, with D perhaps matching TRBD1 (6 bases). With 3 bases removed from V and 4 bases from J, the gap between germline ends came to 21 bases. Germline values: CDR1 MGHRA, CDR2 YSYEKL. The length of the CDR3 is 17 residues. CDR3 coding DNA: TGCGCCAGCAGCCATAACGTTCAGGGGAATGTGATCACTGAAGCTTTCTTT. Protein: CASSHNVQGNVITEAFF.

The J gene is TRBJ2-2, the V gene TRBV28; D ambiguous. Germline loops: CDR1 MDHEN, CDR2 SYDVKM. V lost 3 bases and J 4 bases, leaving 6 bases between the germline ends. The CDR3 is 13 amino acids. CDR3: CASSFLSTGELFF. Written as DNA, the CDR3 is TGTGCCAGCAGTTTTTTGAGCACCGGGGAGCTGTTTTTT. Filled out from reference TRBV28 and TRBJ2-2, the complete variable domain reads DVKVTQSSRYLVKRTGEKVFLECVQDMDHENMFWYRQDPGLGLRLIYFSYDVKMKEKGDIPEGYSVSREKKERFSLILESASTNQTSMYLCASSFLSTGELFFGEGSRLTVL.

The table lists this clone with a few counts. J is TRBJ1-1 and V is TRBV10-3; the D is unclear. The ends were cut back, 10 bases at V and 5 bases at J, with 17 bases in the middle. Germline loops: CDR1 ENHRY, CDR2 SYGVKD. The CDR3 loop spans 13 amino acids. In DNA form, the CDR3 reads TGTGCCACCACGCCCCTTACGGGTACTGAAGCTTTCTTT. Protein product: CATTPLTGTEAFF.

This clone was recorded once. The V and J genes are TRBV2 and TRBJ1-1; D uncertain. The V and J ends lost 10 bases and 5 bases respectively, with 14 bases between them. In germline, CDR1 is SNHLY, CDR2 FYNNEI. The CDR3 contains 12 residues. In nucleotides, the CDR3 is TGTGCCACCCGGGGAGATCAAACTGAAGCTTTCTTT. This codes for CATRGDQTEAFF.

The rearrangement uses TRBV5-1 and TRBJ1-2; the match to TRBD1 covers 10 bases. Germline trimming cut 4 bases from V and 5 bases from J; bases unmatched to any gene: 8. Germline V gene data show CDR1 as SGHRS and CDR2 as YFSETQ. CDR3 length equals 15 residues. CDR3 DNA sequence: TGCGCCAGCAGCAGAGACAGGGGGCGCGGGTATGGCTACACCTTC. Its protein is CASSRDRGRGYGYTF.

This clone was seen a handful of times. V gene TRBV9 combines with J gene TRBJ1-4, with a tentative D call TRBD1 (5 bases). Germline lookup yields CDR1 SGDLS and CDR2 YYNGEE. V lost 4 bases and J 3 bases, leaving 16 bases between the germline ends. The length of the CDR3 is 16 residues. The CDR3 bases are TGTGCCAGCAGCCCAGTCCCTTGGGGGGCTAATGAAAAACTGTTTTTT. It yields the protein CASSPVPWGANEKLFF.

J is TRBJ2-7 and V is TRBV7-9, with D unclear. From germline, CDR1 is SEHNR and CDR2 FQNEAQ (reference sequence). The V end was cut by 2 bases, the J end by 3 bases, with 11 bases between. This CDR3 spans 14 amino acids. The CDR3 sequence: CASSLRSVSYEQYF. As DNA, the CDR3 is TGTGCCAGCAGCTTACGCTCGGTGAGCTACGAGCAGTACTTC.

The V gene is TRBV4-3, the J gene TRBJ1-1; D call uncertain. CDR1 and CDR2 from the germline V gene are LGHNA and YSLEER. This CDR3 has 13 residues. The germline V and J ends were trimmed by 1 base and 5 bases, with 8 bases remaining between them. In DNA, the CDR3 is TGCGCCAGCAGCCAAGGAACCGGGACTGAAGCTTTCTTT. It is translated as CASSQGTGTEAFF.

The rearrangement links TRBV6-5 to TRBJ1-1; 7 positions agree with TRBD1. This CDR3 is 15 amino acids long. The ends lost 6 bases at V and 0 bases at J; junction bases unmatched: 7. Germline assignment: CDR1 MNHEY and CDR2 SVGAGI. CDR3 sequence reads: CASRRGTAMNTEAFF. CDR3 sequence (DNA): TGTGCCAGCAGACGAGGGACAGCAATGAACACTGAAGCTTTCTTT.

The rearrangement links TRBV4-3 to TRBJ1-1, with a tentative D call TRBD1 (6 bases). The CDR3 has 16 amino acids. The germline V gene encodes CDR1 LGHNA and CDR2 YSLEER. Trimming took 3 bases from V and 1 from J, leaving 15 bases between them. The CDR3 DNA is TGCGCCAGCAGCCAGATACAGGGTCTGAGGAACACTGAAGCTTTCTTT. This translates into CASSQIQGLRNTEAFF.

A few counts support this clone. The chain is built from TRBV5-4 and TRBJ1-3, with unresolved D. Germline V CDR1 and CDR2: SGHNT, YYREEE (reference sequence). CDR3 length equals 15 residues. Deletions cut 6 bases from V and 0 bases from J, with 13 bases between. Written as DNA, the CDR3 is TGTGCCAGCACCCTCGGAGGCGGCTCTGGAAACACCATATATTTT. It encodes CASTLGGGSGNTIYF.

The table lists this clone with a few counts. The chain links TRBV6-1 to TRBJ2-7; a weak D match, TRBD1 (5 bases). CDR3 length: 13 residues. V was shortened by 4 bases and J by 1 base, with 8 bases between the two germline ends. Germline V gene data show CDR1 as MNHNS and CDR2 as SASEGT. The CDR3 sequence is CASSVGHSYEQYF. The DNA for the CDR3 is TGTGCCAGCAGTGTGGGGCATTCCTACGAGCAGTACTTC.